This TCR beta chain appears in the sequencing data of a study of control samples from healthy donors and cancer patients (dated by TCRdb to about 2020). Including cysteine and phenylalanine, the CDR3 has 18 amino acids. Only the CDR3 DNA stays, 54 bases, in frame from base 1. Libraries were prepared through the immunoSEQ multiplex PCR assay. TCRdb took this table from immuneACCESS and kept in-frame rearrangements with V and J called. Such tables lack part of the clones; where checked against another copy, unresolved V genes explain under half of the gap, and the rest is unexplained. Across this sample there are about 69,000 clones, with roughly 82% seen only once. 2.5% to 3% of the sample lies in the top ten. Remarks on this clone: Its antigen is not yet known. One base away there is no much larger clone; base qualities are not given.

The chain uses TRBV21-1 and TRBJ2-2; the table's D call of TRBD1 was not tested on the DNA. TRBV21-1 is annotated as a pseudogene. The clonotype originates from a woman between 50 and 59 years old with lung cancer. Material for sequencing was PBMCs. The CDR3 region has the sequence CASSKPGQGARGAGELFF. Here is the DNA: TGTGCCAGCAGCAAACCGGGACAGGGGGCCCGTGGAGCCGGGGAGCTGTTTTTT.